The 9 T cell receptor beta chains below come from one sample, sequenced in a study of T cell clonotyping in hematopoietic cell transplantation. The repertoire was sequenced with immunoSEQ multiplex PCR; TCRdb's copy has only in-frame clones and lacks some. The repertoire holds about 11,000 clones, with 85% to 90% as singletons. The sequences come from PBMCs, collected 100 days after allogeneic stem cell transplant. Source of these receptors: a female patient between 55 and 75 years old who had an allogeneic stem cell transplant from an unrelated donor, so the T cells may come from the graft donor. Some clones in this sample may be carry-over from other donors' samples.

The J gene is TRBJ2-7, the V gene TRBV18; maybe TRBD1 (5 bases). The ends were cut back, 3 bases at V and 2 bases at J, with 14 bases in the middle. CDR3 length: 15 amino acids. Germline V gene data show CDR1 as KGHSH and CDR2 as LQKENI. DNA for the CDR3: TGTGCCAGCTCACCTGCGGTGACAGCGACCTACGAGCAGTACTTC. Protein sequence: CASSPAVTATYEQYF.

CDR3 bases: TGTGCCAGCAGCGACCCTTTGGCGGGTAGCTCCTACAATGAGCAGTTCTTC. This codes for CASSDPLAGSSYNEQFF. V is TRBV4-2 and J is TRBJ2-1, with D tentatively TRBD2 (5 bases). Germline CDR1 LGHNA, CDR2 YNFKEQ. The CDR3 extends over 17 amino acids. V was cut by 5 bases and J by 0 bases, with 17 bases left in between.

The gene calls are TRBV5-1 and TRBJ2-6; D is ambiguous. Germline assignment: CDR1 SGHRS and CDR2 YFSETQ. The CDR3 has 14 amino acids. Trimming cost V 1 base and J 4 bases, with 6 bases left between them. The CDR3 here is CASSLLSGANVLTF. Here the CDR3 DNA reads TGCGCCAGCAGCTTGCTTTCGGGGGCCAACGTCCTGACTTTC.

DNA for the CDR3: TGTGCCATCAGCGATTCCCTGCGACCAATAGTTGAGCAGTACTTC. It translates to CAISDSLRPIVEQYF. J is TRBJ2-7 and V is TRBV10-3, with D unresolved. CDR1 and CDR2 (germline): ENHRY, SYGVKD. The CDR3 totals 15 residues. The V end lost 6 bases, the J end lost 7 bases, and 22 bases lay between the germline ends.

Here the CDR3 reads CASSLVGRSGANVLTF. For the CDR3, the DNA is TGTGCCAGCAGCTTAGTCGGGAGGTCCGGGGCCAACGTCCTGACTTTC. The rearrangement joins TRBV7-9 to TRBJ2-6, with TRBD2 matching over 7 bases. The CDR3 loop spans 16 amino acids. Germline values: CDR1 SEHNR, CDR2 FQNEAQ (reference sequence). V was pared by 1 base and J by 4 bases, with 4 bases of the junction left unmatched.

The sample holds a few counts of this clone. The CDR3 sequence is CASSQDRPSRTYNEQFF. Written as DNA, the CDR3 is TGCGCCAGCAGCCAAGATCGGCCTAGCCGAACCTACAATGAGCAGTTCTTC. V usage is TRBV4-3 and J usage is TRBJ2-1, with D perhaps matching TRBD2 (5 bases). V lost 0 bases to trimming and J lost 2 bases, with 14 bases between them. This CDR3 contains 17 residues. Germline V gene sequence: CDR1 LGHNA, CDR2 YSLEER.

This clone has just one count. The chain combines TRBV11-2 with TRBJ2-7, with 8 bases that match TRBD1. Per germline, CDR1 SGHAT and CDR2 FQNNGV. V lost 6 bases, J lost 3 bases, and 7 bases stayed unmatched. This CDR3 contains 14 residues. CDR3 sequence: CASRVDRGNYEQYF. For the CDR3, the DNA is TGTGCCAGCAGAGTTGACAGGGGAAACTACGAGCAGTACTTC.

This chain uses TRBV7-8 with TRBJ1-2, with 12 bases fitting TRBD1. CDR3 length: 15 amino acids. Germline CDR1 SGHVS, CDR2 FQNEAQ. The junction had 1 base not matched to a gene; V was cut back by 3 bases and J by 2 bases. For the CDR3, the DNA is TGTGCCAGCAGCTTTGGGACAGGGGGCAACTATGGCTACACCTTC. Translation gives CASSFGTGGNYGYTF.

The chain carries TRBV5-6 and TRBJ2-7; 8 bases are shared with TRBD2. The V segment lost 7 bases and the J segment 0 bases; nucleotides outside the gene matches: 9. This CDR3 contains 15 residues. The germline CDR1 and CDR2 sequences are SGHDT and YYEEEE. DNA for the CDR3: TGTGCCAGCGAGGGTAGCGGGACCCGCTCCTACGAGCAGTACTTC. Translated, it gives CASEGSGTRSYEQYF.